These T cell receptor beta chains were read from a single sample in a study of CXCR3-negative and CXCR3-positive naive CD8 T cells. From the 5' RACE reads, TCRdb lists one entry per CDR3 protein and no DNA. The sample table includes approximately 47,000 distinct CDR3 sequences. Sequencing was done on a sample of naive CXCR3- CD8+ T cells from blood. The receptors originated from a human donor in good health. Some clones in this sample may be carry-over from other donors' samples. CDR3s include the opening cysteine and the closing phenylalanine or tryptophan. The order of the fields is V gene, J gene, CDR3 protein.

>TRBV7-6|TRBJ1-2
CASSPSRVAGYTF
>TRBV15|TRBJ1-5
CATSRVQLSNQPQHF
>TRBV9|TRBJ1-3
CASSVGAGQHTIYF
>TRBV27|TRBJ1-1
CASSLGPNTEAFF
>TRBV6-5|TRBJ2-5
CASRELSLIQETQYF
>TRBV6-2/TRBV6-3|TRBJ2-5
CASRHSGGLQETQYF
>TRBV7-2|TRBJ2-3
CASSHVWGASNTQYF
>TRBV6-6|TRBJ2-1
CASSPGKRGQFF
>TRBV3-1|TRBJ2-1
CASSQELGGGALNEQFF
>TRBV7-6|TRBJ2-5
CASKGGRETQYF
>TRBV28|TRBJ2-1
CASSWNNEQFF
>TRBV6-1|TRBJ2-2
CASSDPARTVGELFF
>TRBV29-1|TRBJ2-2
CSAEGGAGELFF
>TRBV20-1|TRBJ1-2
CSARTGGDYGYTF
>TRBV28|TRBJ2-7
CASSLLLKQYF
>TRBV5-1|TRBJ2-5
CASSLVAGVQETQYF
>TRBV29-1|TRBJ2-1
CSAVAPYNEQFF
>TRBV28|TRBJ1-6
CASTLRGGGSPLHF
>TRBV11-2|TRBJ1-5
CASSPGTGTEPQHF
>TRBV28|TRBJ2-1
CASTLWGYNEQFF